Shown below are 18 T cell receptor beta chains from a single sample sequenced in a study of regulatory T cells in long-lasting Graves disease. Time point indicated: newly diagnosed GD, antithyroid drugs for less than 3 months. RNA from PBMCs was the source of the TCR library. The TCR beta library used iRepertoire HTBI primers with Arm-PCR amplification of CDR3. MiXCR, run by TCRdb on the multiplex PCR reads, gives a single entry per CDR3 protein. The sample contains 550,000 to 600,000 distinct CDR3 sequences, 15% to 20% of which appear only once. This sample also appeared in a second study, on T cells in Graves' hyperthyroidism and ophthalmopathy.

The material sequenced was peripheral blood mononuclear cells (PBMCs), taken at new diagnosis, from a patient treated with antithyroid drugs. These receptors were taken from a man aged 18 to 30 with Graves disease.

This clonotype was seen ten or more times. The chain carries TRBV13 and TRBJ2-3; TRBD2 matches at 14 bases. V shed 5 bases and J 2 bases; nucleotides not matched to a gene: 3. The CDR3 length is 16 residues. Germline V CDR1 and CDR2: PRHDT, FYEKMQ (reference sequence). The CDR3 loop is CASSPGLAGVTDTQYF. The DNA of the CDR3 is TGTGCCAGCAGCCCGGGACTAGCGGGGGTCACAGATACGCAGTATTTT.

V is TRBV3-1 and J is TRBJ2-3; TRBD1 is a possible D gene (6 bases). Trimming took 7 bases from V and 2 from J, leaving 19 bases between them. The CDR3 contains 16 residues. CDR1 and CDR2 (germline): LGHDT, YNNKEL (reference sequence). CDR3 loop: CASTRDRRGLTDTQYF. The CDR3 DNA reads as TGTGCCAGCACCAGAGACAGGCGAGGCCTCACAGATACGCAGTATTTT.

There are many counts of this clonotype. The chain has TRBV2 and TRBJ2-5; D might be TRBD1 or TRBD2, each matching 5 bases. V lost 5 bases, J lost 2 bases, and 12 bases lay in between. This CDR3 has 14 amino acids. Germline V gives CDR1 SNHLY, CDR2 FYNNEI. The CDR3 nucleotides read TGTGCCAGCAGTTATGGGACCGAACAAGAGACCCAGTACTTC. This codes for CASSYGTEQETQYF.

This clonotype has more than one count but fewer than ten. Here the CDR3 reads CAWSSGTQYF. The CDR3 nucleotides read TGTGCCTGGAGTTCCGGTACGCAGTATTTT. The V gene is TRBV30, the J gene TRBJ2-3; the D is unclear. The CDR3 spans 10 residues. Trimming left V 2 bases short and J 8 bases short, with 5 bases between. Germline values: CDR1 GTSNPN, CDR2 SVGIG (reference sequence).

Many counts were recorded for this clonotype. The rearrangement uses TRBV12-3 or TRBV12-4 and TRBJ2-7; 7 bases align to TRBD2. Losses at the gene ends were 3 bases for V and 3 bases for J; bases not matched to a gene: 8. The CDR3 loop spans 15 amino acids. Here the CDR3 reads CASSFGAGYLYEQYF. In DNA form, the CDR3 reads TGTGCCAGCAGTTTTGGAGCGGGATACCTCTACGAGCAGTACTTC.

The table lists this clonotype with many counts. DNA of the CDR3: TGCAGTGCTAGCTCAGCGACTAGCGGGAGGGCCCCAGATACGCAGTATTTT. Protein sequence: CSASSATSGRAPDTQYF. The chain recombines TRBV20-1 with TRBJ2-3, with TRBD2 matching 14 bases. The CDR3 is 17 amino acids. CDR1 and CDR2 (germline): DFQATT, SNEGSKA (reference sequence). J gave up 4 bases and V 3 bases, and 9 bases lay outside the gene matches.

This clonotype was counted ten times or more. This chain joins TRBV11-2 and TRBJ2-3; D may be TRBD1 or TRBD2 (6 bases each). The CDR3 extends over 17 amino acids. V shed 6 bases and J shed 2 bases, with 21 bases lying between them. Germline V gene sequence: CDR1 SGHAT, CDR2 FQNNGV. The chain's CDR3 is CASRVSGAKSFTDTQYF. The CDR3, as DNA: TGTGCCAGCAGGGTGTCGGGGGCTAAAAGTTTCACAGATACGCAGTATTTT. Full variable domain (outside the CDR3, taken from reference TRBV11-2 and TRBJ2-3): EAGVAQSPRYKIIEKRQSVAFWCNPISGHATLYWYQQILGQGPKLLIQFQNNGVVDDSQLPKDRFSAERLKGVDSTLKIQPAKLEDSAVYLCASRVSGAKSFTDTQYFGPGTRLTVL.

V gene TRBV4-1 combines with J gene TRBJ2-7; 7 positions agree with TRBD2. CDR3 length: 17 residues. From germline, CDR1 is MGHRA and CDR2 YSYEKL. V lost 3 bases and J lost 1; bases outside the gene matches: 12. The CDR3 DNA follows: TGCGCCAGCAGCCATACAGCGAGGCGGGAGAGGTCCTACGAGCAGTACTTC. As protein: CASSHTARRERSYEQYF.

The chain recombines TRBV5-1 with TRBJ2-7; D is unclear. CDR1 SGHRS and CDR2 YFSETQ come from the germline V gene. The ends were cut back, 0 bases at V and 0 bases at J, with 22 bases in the middle. The CDR3 spans 19 residues. The CDR3 nucleotides read TGCGCCAGCAGCTTGGCCAGTGTAGCTGGGTCCCGTAGCTCCTACGAGCAGTACTTC. Its protein is CASSLASVAGSRSSYEQYF.

Only a few counts were recorded for this clonotype. This CDR3 is CASSFPLAGVETQYF. The CDR3, as DNA: TGTGCCAGCAGTTTCCCCCTAGCGGGAGTAGAGACCCAGTACTTC. The gene calls are TRBV12-3 or TRBV12-4 and TRBJ2-5; 10 positions agree with TRBD2. The CDR3 covers 15 residues. The trim removed 3 bases at V and 4 bases at J, leaving 5 bases unmatched.

In its sample, this clonotype was seen many times. This chain links TRBV29-1 with TRBJ2-7, with TRBD1 identical over 11 bases. Germline-derived CDR1 and CDR2 are SQVTM and ANQGSEA. The CDR3 is 15 residues long. Losses at the gene ends were 6 bases for V and 3 bases for J; bases not matched to a gene: 10. The CDR3 DNA reads as TGCAGCGTGGAGCATTTGGGACAGGGGGGCTACGAGCAGTACTTC. Amino acid sequence: CSVEHLGQGGYEQYF.

The sample holds many counts of this clonotype. The V gene is TRBV6-2 or TRBV6-3, the J gene TRBJ2-5, with 7 bases that match TRBD2. This CDR3 comprises 14 residues. Germline trimming cut 5 bases from V and 2 bases from J; bases unmatched to any gene: 5. CDR1 MNHEY and CDR2 SVGEGT come from the germline V gene. CDR3 DNA sequence: TGTGCCAGCAGTCTACTAGCGCATCAAGAGACCCAGTACTTC. It yields the protein CASSLLAHQETQYF.

This clonotype was counted many times. The chain is built from TRBV11-2 and TRBJ2-3; 9 bases agree with TRBD1. Trimming removed 1 base from V and 3 bases from J; junction bases left unmatched: 5. CDR3 length equals 16 residues. Germline CDR1 and CDR2: SGHAT and FQNNGV. The CDR3 spells CASSLVVGTGTDTQYF. The CDR3 DNA reads as TGTGCCAGCAGCTTAGTCGTAGGGACAGGGACAGATACGCAGTATTTT.

This clonotype has ten or more counts. This chain links TRBV6-1 with TRBJ1-1, with a weak D call TRBD1 (6 bases). Germline CDR1 and CDR2: MNHNS and SASEGT. With 6 bases removed from V and 5 bases from J, the gap between germline ends came to 13 bases. The CDR3 is 13 residues long. CDR3 sequence: CASRLQGRTEAFF. The CDR3 region has the DNA TGTGCCAGCAGACTACAGGGCAGAACTGAAGCTTTCTTT.

The gene calls are TRBV30 and TRBJ2-7; no clear D gene. The V and J ends lost 4 bases and 0 bases respectively, with 7 bases between them. The CDR3 loop spans 12 amino acids. The germline V gene has CDR1 GTSNPN and CDR2 SVGIG (reference sequence). In nucleotides, the CDR3 is TGTGCCTGGAATCCTAGCTCCTACGAGCAGTACTTC. It yields the protein CAWNPSSYEQYF.

This clonotype was recorded at least ten times. V is TRBV12-3 or TRBV12-4 and J is TRBJ2-7; TRBD2 might be the D (6 bases). Deletions cut 5 bases from V and 1 base from J, with 9 bases between. The CDR3 is made up of 13 amino acids. CDR3 residues: CASSGTRSYEQYF. The CDR3 nucleotides are TGTGCCAGCAGTGGGACTCGGTCCTACGAGCAGTACTTC.

This clonotype was counted many times. The rearrangement links TRBV28 to TRBJ2-3; TRBD1 agrees at 7 bases. The CDR3 covers 14 residues. V trimming: 6 bases; J trimming: 0 bases; junction bases outside the gene matches: 3. CDR1 MDHEN and CDR2 SYDVKM come from the germline V gene. The DNA of the CDR3 is TGTGCCAGCAGCAACAGGGGTAGCACAGATACGCAGTATTTT. Its protein product is CASSNRGSTDTQYF. Using reference TRBV28 and TRBJ2-3 for the parts outside the CDR3, the full variable domain is DVKVTQSSRYLVKRTGEKVFLECVQDMDHENMFWYRQDPGLGLRLIYFSYDVKMKEKGDIPEGYSVSREKKERFSLILESASTNQTSMYLCASSNRGSTDTQYFGPGTRLTVL.

This chain's CDR3 is CASSPWGGPYTGELFF. In DNA, the CDR3 is TGTGCCAGCAGCCCTTGGGGGGGGCCATACACCGGGGAGCTGTTTTTT. V usage is TRBV27 and J usage is TRBJ2-2; a possible D gene is TRBD2 (7 bases). Germline CDR1 MNHEY, CDR2 SMNVEV (reference sequence). This CDR3 contains 16 residues. The germline V and J ends were trimmed by 6 bases and 3 bases, with 17 bases remaining between them.